This T cell receptor (beta chain) was identified in a study of blood T cells in healthy people across ages. Together with a sample-barcoded 5' primer, a J-beta primer mix was included in a second PCR lasting roughly 7 to 11 cycles. TCRdb independently ran MiXCR on the 5' RACE reads; one entry per CDR3 protein. The table has roughly 1,500,000 distinct CDR3 sequences, 42% seen once; the top ten hold 7.9%. Extractions gave at least 5.5 micrograms of total RNA per sample. The CDR3 spans 13 residues. Germline CDR1 DFQATT, CDR2 SNEGSKA (reference sequence). Trimming removed 3 bases from V and 5 bases from J, with 11 bases in between. This clonotype was observed a few times.

The sample taken for sequencing was blood. The clonotype was recovered from a woman younger than 35 in good health. The rearrangement uses TRBV20-1 and TRBJ2-1; D gene uncertain. This CDR3 reads CSASRVTNNEQFF. The CDR3 nucleotides read TGCAGTGCTAGTAGGGTAACCAACAATGAGCAGTTCTTC.